This T cell receptor beta chain originates from a study of T cell repertoires in cytomegalovirus infection (dated by TCRdb to the late 2010s). Background on the whole study: Peptide stimulations targeted recently identified HLA-C-restricted CMV epitopes, whose presentation resists viral immunomodulation, together with well-studied HLA-B-restricted epitopes. Donor HLA type was relevant to the analysis, as public TCR beta signatures indicated carriage of CMV infection together with the matching HLA type.

CDR1 and CDR2 (MNHNS, SASEGT) derive from the germline V gene. V gives up 0 bases and J gives up 6 bases, and the segment between their germline ends measures 6 bases. The CDR3 starts with the cysteine, ends with the phenylalanine, and has 14 residues. The kept DNA is CDR3 alone, 42 bases in frame from the first base. About this clonotype: Its antigen remains unidentified. Per-nucleotide qualities are absent, and no much larger clonotype sits a single base away.

Sample treatment or condition, as interpreted from the label and publication: in vitro stimulation with specific CMV peptide epitopes to enrich CMV-specific T cells. Overall results and qualifications from the work: Cumulative frequency of public TCR beta family members discriminated carriers of CMV infection plus the relevant HLA type in this cohort and an independent approximately 360-donor cohort. The ex vivo response was dominated by HLA-C-restricted CMV-specific TCR beta clonotypes, which also provided the single most frequent clonotype in two of eight donors.

Sequencing used an Illumina HiSeq 1500. TCRdb trimmed the raw reads at Q25, called clones with MiXCR and kept productive beta chains. Records with the same CDR3 protein are collapsed into one entry carrying the most frequent genes and DNA. Here the sample has 300,000 to 400,000 distinct CDR3 sequences; 29% occur a single time. Around 19% of the sample comes from the top ten. In this chain, TRBV6-1 is recombined with TRBJ1-6; the D segment could be TRBD1, given 5 matching bases. Source: cultured PBMCs, taken from culture after CMV antigen stimulation. This clonotype originated in a human donor in good health (CMV status not recorded). Some clones in this sample may be carry-over from other donors' samples. The sequenced DNA is TGTGCCAGCAGTGAAGCTGGGGGTAATTCACCCCTCCACTTT. It specifies CASSEAGGNSPLHF.